This TCR beta chain is drawn from a study of neurological immune-mediated disorders. V lost 0 bases to trimming and J lost 3 bases, with 12 bases between them. The CDR3 has 15 amino acids. Germline-derived CDR1 and CDR2 are ENHRY and SYGVKD. Ten or more counts support this clonotype. TCRdb recomputed calls from the 5' RACE reads with MiXCR, one row per CDR3 protein. The repertoire includes about 55,000 distinct CDR3 sequences, about 4% of them detected once, and 2.5% to 3% sits in the top ten. The chain couples TRBV10-3 to TRBJ2-7; D not resolved. The receptor was derived from a man aged 45-65 years with multiple sclerosis. The sequencing input was PBMCs. CDR3 in DNA: TGTGCCATCAGTGAGTCTGGGTCCCAATACTACGAGCAGTACTTC. This codes for CAISESGSQYYEQYF.